The present T cell receptor beta chain was sequenced within a study of blood T cell repertoires in COVID-19. Turning to the study itself: Collection of acute and convalescent COVID-19 samples took place in the United States, Italy and Spain. Sources were T cells, B-cell-depleted T cells, or PBMCs; the material itself was cDNA or gDNA.

Study processing details: Estimation of nucleated cell counts relied on the amplification of reference gene primers. TCRdb keeps only in-frame clones here, not all; method: immunoSEQ multiplex PCR. The DNA was the basis for D and trimming; V, J and clone size are from that table. The top ten hold 13% to 15% of the sample, which has tens of thousands of clones, 75% to 85% seen once. Germline-derived CDR1 and CDR2 are LGHNT and FRNRAP. V gave up 1 base and J gave up 2 bases; unmatched junction bases: 11. The CDR3 has 18 amino acids. The origin of this receptor is a woman in her sixties or seventies with acute or convalescent COVID-19. Material: peripheral blood. The chain has TRBV12-5 and TRBJ2-3, with 8 bases that match TRBD2. For the CDR3, the DNA is TGTGCTAGTGGTTTGGAAGCCCCGGGGGGGGCAATCACAGATACGCAGTATTTT. Translation gives CASGLEAPGGAITDTQYF. Drawing the rest from reference TRBV12-5 and TRBJ2-3, the complete variable domain is DARVTQTPRHKVTEMGQEVTMRCQPILGHNTVFWYRQTMMQGLELLAYFRNRAPLDDSGMPKDRFSAEMPDATLATLKIQPSEPRDSAVYFCASGLEAPGGAITDTQYFGPGTRLTVL.